This entry lists 30 T cell receptor beta chains sequenced from one sample in a study of tumor-infiltrating lymphocytes in localized non-small cell lung cancer. The data were produced by immunoSEQ multiplex PCR, yet TCRdb's version contains in-frame clones alone and is incomplete. This sample has tens of thousands of clones, with 80% to 90% found just once. Sequencing was performed on lung tumor tissue. Receptor source: a human donor with non-small cell lung cancer.

The chain combines TRBV6-5 with TRBJ1-1, with TRBD1 as a possible D gene (5 bases). Germline loops: CDR1 MNHEY, CDR2 SVGAGI. V shed 2 bases and J shed 4 bases, with 11 bases lying between them. CDR3 length: 14 residues. The DNA for the CDR3 is TGTGCCAGCAGTTACCCAGGGCAGAGCACTGAAGCTTTCTTT. Protein sequence: CASSYPGQSTEAFF.

V gene TRBV4-3 combines with J gene TRBJ1-5; no reliable D call. Germline CDR1 and CDR2: LGHNA and YSLEER. The ends were cut back, 1 base at V and 0 bases at J, with 7 bases in the middle. The CDR3 is made up of 15 amino acids. This CDR3 reads CASSQGEGSNQPQHF. Written as DNA, the CDR3 is TGCGCCAGCAGCCAAGGAGAGGGTAGCAATCAGCCCCAGCATTTT.

The rearrangement joins TRBV5-1 to TRBJ2-1; 8 bases align to TRBD2. The V gene's germline CDR1 is SGHRS and CDR2 YFSETQ. V was clipped by 0 bases and J by 6 bases; unmatched bases: 5. The CDR3 runs to 15 residues. Written as DNA, the CDR3 is TGCGCCAGCAGCTTGGATCACGGGGGGGCCAATGAGCAGTTCTTC. Its protein product is CASSLDHGGANEQFF.

The V gene is TRBV28, the J gene TRBJ2-3; 11 bases align to TRBD2. Germline CDR1 MDHEN, CDR2 SYDVKM. The CDR3 runs 16 residues. The V and J ends lost 5 bases and 3 bases, in that order; junction bases with no gene match: 7. The CDR3 region is CASSQGSSGGTDTQYF. The CDR3 region has the DNA TGTGCCAGCAGTCAGGGTTCTAGCGGGGGGACAGATACGCAGTATTTT.

Here the CDR3 reads CSVVQGVSTDTQYF. In DNA, the CDR3 is TGCAGCGTTGTCCAGGGGGTTAGCACAGATACGCAGTATTTT. The rearrangement joins TRBV29-1 to TRBJ2-3; the match to TRBD1 covers 7 bases. Germline V gene lookup returns CDR1 SQVTM and CDR2 ANQGSEA. V trimming: 4 bases; J trimming: 0 bases; junction bases outside the gene matches: 4. This CDR3 region has 14 residues.

This chain links TRBV30 with TRBJ2-7; 9 bases map to TRBD1. The V gene end was trimmed by 7 bases and the J gene end by 4 bases; junction bases not matched to a gene: 11. The CDR3 sequence is 14 residues long. CDR1 GTSNPN and CDR2 SVGIG come from the germline V gene (reference sequence). This chain's CDR3 is CALHRGTGLYEQYF. The CDR3 DNA reads TGTGCCTTGCATAGAGGGACAGGGTTGTACGAGCAGTACTTC.

This clone was detected a few times. The chain employs TRBV4-3 and TRBJ2-3; D may be TRBD2 (7 bases). Trimming took off 4 bases at V and 3 bases at J, with 20 bases between the two ends. The CDR3 is 17 amino acids. CDR1 LGHNA and CDR2 YSLEER come from the germline V gene. The chain's CDR3 is CASSRYFRGAGTDTQYF. The CDR3 region has the DNA TGCGCCAGCAGCCGATACTTTCGGGGGGCCGGGACAGATACGCAGTATTTT.

The chain carries TRBV7-9 and TRBJ2-3; the D is unclear. Trimming stripped 5 bases from V and 2 bases from J, with 14 bases between. The germline V gene has CDR1 SEHNR and CDR2 FQNEAQ (reference sequence). The CDR3 has 15 amino acids. The CDR3 DNA reads as TGTGCCAGCAGCACCGGTGAGGCTTTCACAGATACGCAGTATTTT. Its protein is CASSTGEAFTDTQYF.

The chain combines TRBV1 with TRBJ2-5; the DNA was not compared with TRBD1, the D call given in the table. TRBV1 is annotated as a pseudogene. The CDR3 totals 13 residues. The CDR3: CTSSQQGQETQYF. The CDR3 DNA reads TGCACCAGCAGCCAACAGGGACAAGAGACCCAGTACTTC.

The rearrangement joins TRBV6-5 to TRBJ1-2; the D gene is possibly TRBD1 (6 bases). Germline CDR1 reads MNHEY; CDR2 reads SVGAGI. V was trimmed by 5 bases and J by 2 bases, leaving 15 bases between them. This CDR3 is 15 amino acids long. Written as DNA, the CDR3 is TGTGCCAGCAGTGTCTACCGAGGGGGGAACTATGGCTACACCTTC. This encodes CASSVYRGGNYGYTF.

V and J are TRBV6-1 and TRBJ2-3; the match to TRBD1 covers 7 bases. The CDR3 totals 15 residues. The germline V gene has CDR1 MNHNS and CDR2 SASEGT. After removal of 1 base from V and 5 bases from J, the junction contained 6 bases not matched to a gene. CDR3 amino acids: CASSEEGANKDTQYF. The CDR3 DNA is TGTGCCAGCAGTGAAGAGGGGGCCAACAAAGATACGCAGTATTTT.

The chain uses TRBV4-3 and TRBJ1-6; D might be TRBD1 (5 bases). V lost 1 base, J lost 4 bases, and 11 bases lay in between. This CDR3 contains 16 residues. Germline V CDR1 and CDR2: LGHNA, YSLEER. CDR3: CASSQAWGEYNSPLHF. CDR3 bases: TGCGCCAGCAGCCAAGCTTGGGGGGAGTATAATTCACCCCTCCACTTT.

The chain uses TRBV5-4 and TRBJ1-2; 12 positions match TRBD1. Germline CDR1 SGHNT, CDR2 YYREEE (reference sequence). V was clipped by 4 bases and J by 4 bases; unmatched bases: 14. This CDR3 has 18 amino acids. CDR3 amino acids: CASSQEGGTGGRGYGYTF. CDR3 nucleotides: TGTGCCAGCAGCCAGGAGGGAGGGACAGGGGGCAGGGGCTATGGCTACACCTTC.

This chain links TRBV5-6 with TRBJ1-6, with 10 bases fitting TRBD1. Germline V gene sequence: CDR1 SGHDT, CDR2 YYEEEE. There are 14 residues in the CDR3. With 4 bases clipped from V and 9 bases from J, the junction kept 4 bases outside the gene matches. In DNA form, the CDR3 reads TGTGCCAGCAGCACGACAGGGGGCGGTTCACCCCTCCACTTT. Translated, it gives CASSTTGGGSPLHF.

J is TRBJ1-6 and V is TRBV6-4; D gene ambiguous. V was pared by 0 bases and J by 8 bases, with 17 bases between. Germline V gene data show CDR1 as MRHNA and CDR2 as SNTAGT. The CDR3 consists of 17 residues. CDR3 amino acids: CASSDSIPRPQDSPLHF. CDR3 DNA sequence: TGTGCCAGCAGTGACTCGATCCCACGGCCTCAGGATTCACCCCTCCACTTT.

The rearrangement links TRBV7-2 to TRBJ1-1; 7 bases fit TRBD1. The junction had 8 bases not matched to a gene; V was cut back by 7 bases and J by 0 bases. The CDR3 contains 15 residues. Germline V gives CDR1 SGHTA, CDR2 FQGNSA. CDR3 nucleotide sequence: TGTGCCAGCACCCAGACAGGGCTCATGAACACTGAAGCTTTCTTT. It encodes CASTQTGLMNTEAFF.

In nucleotides, the CDR3 is TGTGCCAGCAGTTCTGCGCCACCCTACACCTTC. This gives the protein CASSSAPPYTF. The V call is TRBV28, the J call TRBJ1-2; unclear D gene. The V gene lost 4 bases and the J gene lost 10 bases, with 10 bases spanning the gap. CDR1 and CDR2 (germline): MDHEN, SYDVKM. The CDR3 spans 11 residues.

V is TRBV29-1 and J is TRBJ2-5, with D perhaps matching TRBD1 or TRBD2 (5 bases each). Germline assignment: CDR1 SQVTM and CDR2 ANQGSEA. CDR3 length equals 15 residues. Trimming cost V 8 bases and J 5 bases, with 24 bases left between them. The CDR3 loop reads CSTRKRRQGVETQYF. The CDR3 DNA reads as TGCAGCACGAGAAAGCGGCGTCAGGGAGTGGAGACCCAGTACTTC.

The chain is built from TRBV9 and TRBJ2-1; 9 bases are shared with TRBD1. V shed 2 bases, J shed 6 bases, and the junction held 6 bases outside the gene matches. Per germline, CDR1 SGDLS and CDR2 YYNGEE. There are 15 residues in the CDR3. The CDR3 DNA reads TGTGCCAGCAGCGTTTGGGACAGGGAGCCCAATGAGCAGTTCTTC. It specifies CASSVWDREPNEQFF.

This chain connects TRBV12-5 to TRBJ2-7; 7 positions match TRBD1. Germline V gene lookup returns CDR1 LGHNT and CDR2 FRNRAP. J gave up 0 bases and V 2 bases, and 1 base lay outside the gene matches. The CDR3 has 14 amino acids. The CDR3 DNA follows: TGTGCTAGTGGTTTGCGGGACAGCTCCTACGAGCAGTACTTC. Protein sequence: CASGLRDSSYEQYF.

This sequence joins TRBV19 and TRBJ2-7, with 15 bases that match TRBD2. The V gene's germline CDR1 is LNHDA and CDR2 SQIVND (reference sequence). The trim removed 5 bases at V and 3 bases at J, leaving 8 bases unmatched. The length of the CDR3 is 17 residues. The CDR3: CASSPGTSGGRLYEQYF. CDR3 DNA: TGTGCCAGTAGTCCCGGGACTAGCGGGGGGCGTCTCTACGAGCAGTACTTC.

In regard to this clone: At one boundary the junction diverges from the germline segment, which might be a read error. The rearrangement uses TRBV7-7 and TRBJ2-5; 9 bases fit TRBD1. The CDR3 runs 15 residues. CDR1 is SSHAT and CDR2 is FNYEAQ in the germline V gene (reference sequence). CDR3 protein: CASSLGTGTGETQYF. The CDR3 DNA reads as TGTGCTAGCAGCTTGGGGACAGGGACGGGGGAGACCCAGTACTTC.

The V gene is TRBV5-6, the J gene TRBJ1-1; D is undetermined. Trimming removed 4 bases from V and 1 base from J, with 5 bases in between. This CDR3 has 12 residues. Germline CDR1 and CDR2: SGHDT and YYEEEE. The CDR3 sequence: CASSRQNTEAFF. The CDR3 coding sequence is TGTGCCAGCAGCCGACAGAACACTGAAGCTTTCTTT.

The chain carries TRBV4-3 and TRBJ2-1, with no clear D. V was clipped by 0 bases and J by 0 bases, with 9 bases between them. Germline-derived CDR1 and CDR2 are LGHNA and YSLEER. The CDR3 sequence is 16 residues long. The CDR3 reads CASSQEALGSYNEQFF. The CDR3 DNA reads TGCGCCAGCAGCCAAGAGGCCCTGGGCTCCTACAATGAGCAGTTCTTC.

This chain connects TRBV5-1 to TRBJ2-2; perhaps TRBD1 as D (6 bases). V lost 0 bases and J 4 bases, leaving 13 bases between the germline ends. The CDR3 has 16 residues. From germline, CDR1 is SGHRS and CDR2 YFSETQ. As DNA, the CDR3 is TGCGCCAGCAGCTTGGTACAGGGACGGGGCACCGGGGAGCTGTTTTTT. Amino acids: CASSLVQGRGTGELFF. Drawing the rest from reference TRBV5-1 and TRBJ2-2, the complete variable domain is KAGVTQTPRYLIKTRGQQVTLSCSPISGHRSVSWYQQTPGQGLQFLFEYFSETQRNKGNFPGRFSGRQFSNSRSEMNVSTLELGDSALYLCASSLVQGRGTGELFFGEGSRLTVL.

The V call is TRBV7-2, the J call TRBJ1-5, with D tentatively TRBD1 (5 bases). The CDR3 has 14 residues. CDR1 is SGHTA and CDR2 is FQGNSA in the germline V gene. V lost 5 bases and J lost 1, with 9 bases in between. The DNA of the CDR3 is TGTGCCAGCAGCCAGGGACCAAGCAATCAGCCCCAGCATTTT. The encoded protein is CASSQGPSNQPQHF.

CDR3 protein: CASSQAGTERLYGYTF. In DNA form, the CDR3 reads TGCGCCAGCAGCCAAGCCGGGACAGAAAGACTATATGGCTACACCTTC. V usage is TRBV4-1 and J usage is TRBJ1-2; 7 nucleotides align to TRBD1. The CDR3 extends over 16 amino acids. Germline loops: CDR1 MGHRA, CDR2 YSYEKL. The junction had 10 bases not matched to a gene; V was cut back by 1 base and J by 5 bases.

The chain has TRBV29-1 and TRBJ1-2; D is undetermined. This CDR3 has 12 amino acids. Per the germline V gene, CDR1 is SQVTM and CDR2 is ANQGSEA. V gave up 3 bases and J gave up 1 base, with 6 bases separating them. The CDR3 sequence: CSVDSNNYGYTF. Written as DNA, the CDR3 is TGCAGCGTTGACTCAAATAACTATGGCTACACCTTC.

The chain carries TRBV1 and TRBJ2-5; the table's D call, TRBD2, has no DNA check behind it. TRBV1 is tagged as a pseudogene. The CDR3 consists of 15 residues. The CDR3 sequence is CTSSQDTSGEETQYF. The CDR3 region has the DNA TGCACCAGCAGCCAAGACACTAGCGGGGAGGAGACCCAGTACTTC.

The genes are TRBV6-6 and TRBJ1-6, with D maybe TRBD1 (6 bases). V gave up 7 bases and J gave up 5 bases, with 9 bases separating them. This CDR3 comprises 13 residues. Per the germline V gene, CDR1 is MNHNY and CDR2 is SVGAGI (reference sequence). In nucleotides, the CDR3 is TGTGCCAGCATCCGGACAGATAATTCACCCCTCCACTTT. This codes for CASIRTDNSPLHF.